Presented here are 3 T cell receptor beta chains from one specimen sequenced in a study of CD8 T cells in ankylosing spondylitis. Study-level points and caveats: A TCR beta motif of under 10 highly homologous variants appeared characteristic of ankylosing spondylitis blood.

Each CDR3 protein is one row after TCRdb ran MiXCR on the 5' RACE reads. The sample has a few hundred thousand distinct CDR3 sequences, about 6.7% seen once. No antigen has been identified for these receptors. Sample: blood, either unsorted or a sorted T cell fraction (not recorded which). The source of these receptors is a male donor with ankylosing spondylitis.

This clonotype turned up a few times. This chain links TRBV6-5 with TRBJ1-5, with D unresolved. The CDR3 sequence is 16 residues long. V was cut by 2 bases and J by 0 bases, with 11 bases left in between. Germline V gene data show CDR1 as MNHEY and CDR2 as SVGAGI. As DNA, the CDR3 is TGTGCCAGCAGTTACCAGACAACTTATAGCAATCAGCCCCAGCATTTT. Translated, it gives CASSYQTTYSNQPQHF.

This clonotype occurred many times. This chain links TRBV4-3 with TRBJ2-7; D unresolved. Germline values: CDR1 LGHNA, CDR2 YSLEER. The CDR3 sequence is 15 residues long. V was pared by 0 bases and J by 2 bases, with 11 bases between. CDR3 sequence reads: CASSQDSALPYEQYF. DNA for the CDR3: TGCGCCAGCAGCCAAGATTCAGCGCTCCCCTACGAGCAGTACTTC.

The chain combines TRBV28 with TRBJ2-1; D unresolved. The CDR3 is made up of 15 amino acids. Trimming took off 2 bases at V and 5 bases at J, with 13 bases between the two ends. The germline gives CDR1 MDHEN, CDR2 SYDVKM. This CDR3 is CASSLLAELHNEQFF. In DNA form, the CDR3 reads TGTGCCAGCAGTTTACTCGCTGAGTTACACAATGAGCAGTTCTTC.